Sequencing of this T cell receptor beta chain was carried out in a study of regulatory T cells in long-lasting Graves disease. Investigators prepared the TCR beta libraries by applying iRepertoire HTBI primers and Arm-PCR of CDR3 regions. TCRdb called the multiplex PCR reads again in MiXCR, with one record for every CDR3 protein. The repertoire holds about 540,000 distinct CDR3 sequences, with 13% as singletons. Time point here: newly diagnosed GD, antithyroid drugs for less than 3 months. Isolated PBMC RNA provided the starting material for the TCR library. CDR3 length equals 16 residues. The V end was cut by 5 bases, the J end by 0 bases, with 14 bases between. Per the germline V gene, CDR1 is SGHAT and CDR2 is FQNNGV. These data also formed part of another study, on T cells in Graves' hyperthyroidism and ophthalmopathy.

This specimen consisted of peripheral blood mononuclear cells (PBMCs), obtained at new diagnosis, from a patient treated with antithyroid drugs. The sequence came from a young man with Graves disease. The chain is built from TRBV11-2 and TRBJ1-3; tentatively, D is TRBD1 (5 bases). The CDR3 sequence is CASSAPGTSSGNTIYF. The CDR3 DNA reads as TGTGCCAGCAGCGCTCCCGGGACGTCCTCTGGAAACACCATATATTTT.